This T cell receptor beta chain was found in a study of cytomegalovirus exposure and HLA in healthy donors. Study information: In an earlier analysis, approximately 120 million unique TCR beta sequences were found from some 200 million T cells.

As regards this clone: The antigen is unknown.

The study ran its PCR with 60 Vbeta and 13 Jbeta primers. TCRdb keeps only in-frame clones here, not all; method: immunoSEQ multiplex PCR. The sample shows roughly 190,000 clones, roughly 83% of them seen only once. Study results and limitations: A missense variant in DCLRE1C was later tied to TCR beta V- and J-gene trimming.

CDR3 size: 13 residues. Per the germline V gene, CDR1 is MGHDK and CDR2 is SYGVNS. Trimming shortened V by 5 bases and J by 8 bases, and 12 bases separated the two germline ends. The sequencing input was PBMCs. The V and J genes are TRBV25-1 and TRBJ1-4, with D uncertain. This receptor was taken from a woman in her forties or fifties in good health and CMV-seronegative. The CDR3 region has the DNA TGTGCCAGCAGTAGCGTTGGACTCGAAAAACTGTTTTTT. Translated: CASSSVGLEKLFF.